This T cell receptor (beta chain) was documented in a study of a mutant IDH1 vaccine in newly diagnosed glioma. As regards this clone: The antigen is undetermined.

Sample time point: week 35, safety follow-up. In the vaccine, a single dose held 300 ug of the mutant IDH1 20-mer peptide, along with topical imiquimod. The protocol was immunoSEQ multiplex PCR, while the TCRdb copy is restricted to in-frame clones and leaves out a portion. The sample lists about 56,000 clones; 80% to 90% were seen once. With V trimmed by 5 bases and J by 1 base, 8 bases remained unmatched. This CDR3 contains 16 residues. Germline V gives CDR1 SGHTA, CDR2 FQGNSA. The rearrangement uses TRBV7-2 and TRBJ2-1, with 7 bases lining up with TRBD2. The sample consisted of PBMCs, taken from a glioma patient whose treatment included an IDH1 peptide vaccine. The source is a man in his forties with glioma. CDR3 residues: CASSLTSSISYNEQFF. CDR3 nucleotides: TGTGCCAGCAGCCTGACTAGCTCCATTTCCTACAATGAGCAGTTCTTC.